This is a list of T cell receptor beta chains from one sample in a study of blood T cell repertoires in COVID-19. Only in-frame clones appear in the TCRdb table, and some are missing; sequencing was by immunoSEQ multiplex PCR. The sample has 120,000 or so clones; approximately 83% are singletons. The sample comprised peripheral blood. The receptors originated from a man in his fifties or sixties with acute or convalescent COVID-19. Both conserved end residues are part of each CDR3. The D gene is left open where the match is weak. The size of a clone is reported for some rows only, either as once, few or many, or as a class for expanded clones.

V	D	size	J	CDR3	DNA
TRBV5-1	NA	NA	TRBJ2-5	CASSYQGRGETQYF	TGCGCCAGCAGCTACCAGGGACGGGGGGAGACCCAGTACTTC
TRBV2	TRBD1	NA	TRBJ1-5	CASSEQGAEQPQHF	TGTGCCAGCAGTGAACAGGGGGCGGAACAGCCCCAGCATTTT
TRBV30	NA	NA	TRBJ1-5	CAWSVGGTQPQHF	TGTGCCTGGAGTGTAGGCGGGACTCAGCCCCAGCATTTT
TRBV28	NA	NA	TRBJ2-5	CASSLGERETQYF	TGTGCCAGCAGTTTAGGGGAGAGAGAGACCCAGTACTTC
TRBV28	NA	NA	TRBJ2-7	CASSFWGGLYEQYF	TGTGCCAGCAGTTTTTGGGGAGGCCTCTACGAGCAGTACTTC
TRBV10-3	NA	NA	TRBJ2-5	CATKESEETQYF	TGTGCCACTAAGGAGAGCGAAGAGACCCAGTACTTC
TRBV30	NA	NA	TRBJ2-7	CAWGPGLNYEQYF	TGTGCCTGGGGCCCGGGACTGAACTACGAGCAGTACTTC
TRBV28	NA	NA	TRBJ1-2	CASMYPPRGYTF	TGTGCCAGCATGTACCCCCCGCGCGGCTACACCTTC
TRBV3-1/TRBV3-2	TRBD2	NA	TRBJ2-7	CASSQRGETSAPYF	TGTGCCAGCAGCCAAAGAGGGGAGACTAGCGCCCCGTACTTC
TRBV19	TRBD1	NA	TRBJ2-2	CASTRQGNVPGELFF	TGTGCCAGTACGCGACAGGGGAACGTTCCCGGGGAGCTGTTTTTT
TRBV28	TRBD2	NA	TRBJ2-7	CASSIGGLGYEQYF	TGTGCCAGCAGTATCGGGGGGTTAGGGTACGAGCAGTACTTC
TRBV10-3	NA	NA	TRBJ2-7	CATGLGTSYEQYF	TGTGCCACCGGCCTCGGGACTTCCTACGAGCAGTACTTC
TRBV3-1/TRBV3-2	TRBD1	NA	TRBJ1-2	CASSQDPWGTGIRYGYTF	TGTGCCAGCAGCCAAGACCCTTGGGGGACAGGGATAAGGTATGGCTACACCTTC
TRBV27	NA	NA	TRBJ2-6	CASRPRTVSSGTNVLTF	TGTGCCAGCAGACCGAGGACAGTAAGCTCTGGGACCAACGTCCTGACTTTC
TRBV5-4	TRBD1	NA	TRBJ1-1	CASIKTGGLNTEAFF	TGTGCCAGCATCAAGACAGGGGGTTTAAACACTGAAGCTTTCTTT
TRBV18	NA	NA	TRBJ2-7	CASSQGGGEQYF	TGTGCCAGCTCACAGGGTGGAGGCGAGCAGTACTTC
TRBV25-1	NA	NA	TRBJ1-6	CASSEPDNSPLHF	TGTGCCAGCAGTGAACCGGATAATTCACCCCTCCACTTT
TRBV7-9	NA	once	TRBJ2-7	CASTLGSGRGYF	TGTGCCAGCACCCTGGGGTCAGGGCGTGGGTACTTC
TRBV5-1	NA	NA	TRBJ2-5	CASSLTGWETQYF	TGCGCCAGCAGCTTGACAGGGTGGGAGACCCAGTACTTC
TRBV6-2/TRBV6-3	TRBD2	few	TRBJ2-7	CASSYVTSGNYEQYF	TGTGCCAGCAGTTACGTCACTAGCGGGAACTACGAGCAGTACTTC
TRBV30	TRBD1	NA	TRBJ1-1	CAWREIGTGMNTEAFF	TGTGCCTGGAGAGAGATTGGGACAGGGATGAACACTGAAGCTTTCTTT
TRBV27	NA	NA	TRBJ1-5	CASSPWGGQPQHF	TGTGCCAGCAGCCCCTGGGGGGGTCAGCCCCAGCATTTT
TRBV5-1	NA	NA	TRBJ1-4	CASSLDLLRGEKLFF	TGCGCCAGCAGCTTGGACCTCCTGCGGGGTGAAAAACTGTTTTTT
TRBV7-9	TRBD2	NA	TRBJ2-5	CASSLGGTSDPKETQYF	TGTGCCAGCAGCTTAGGTGGGACTAGCGACCCCAAGGAAACCCAGTACTTC
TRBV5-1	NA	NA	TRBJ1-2	CASSLAVSTEGYTF	TGCGCCAGCAGCTTGGCAGTCTCTACGGAGGGCTACACCTTC
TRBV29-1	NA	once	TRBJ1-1	CSVEDRAGVNTEAFF	TGCAGCGTTGAAGATCGGGCAGGGGTCAACACTGAAGCTTTCTTT
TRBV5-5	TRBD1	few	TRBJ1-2	CASSPRTGGVRGYTF	TGTGCCAGCAGCCCTCGGACAGGGGGCGTCCGGGGCTACACCTTC
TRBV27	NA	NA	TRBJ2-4	CASSTRDLAKNIQYF	TGTGCCAGCAGTACCCGGGATCTAGCCAAAAACATTCAGTACTTC
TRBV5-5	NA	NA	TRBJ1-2	CASSLDPDYGYTF	TGTGCCAGCAGCTTGGATCCAGATTATGGCTACACCTTC
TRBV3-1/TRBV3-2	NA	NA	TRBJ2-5	CASRVTGPGTQYF	TGTGCCAGCAGGGTGACAGGTCCAGGGACCCAGTACTTC
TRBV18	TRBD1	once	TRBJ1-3	CASSSTPGQGAGNTIYF	TGTGCCAGCTCATCAACTCCGGGACAGGGGGCTGGAAACACCATATATTTT
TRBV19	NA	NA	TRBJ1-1	CASSFSGVTEAFF	TGTGCCAGTAGTTTTTCAGGGGTCACTGAAGCTTTCTTT
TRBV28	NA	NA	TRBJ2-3	CASRRPNRGGTSTDTQYF	TGTGCCAGCAGGCGACCGAATAGGGGTGGGACTAGCACAGATACGCAGTATTTT
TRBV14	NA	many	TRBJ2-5	CASSQETRETQYF	TGTGCCAGCAGCCAAGAGACGCGGGAGACCCAGTACTTC
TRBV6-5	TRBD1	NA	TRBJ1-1	CATKPGQGVGEAFF	TGTGCCACCAAACCGGGACAGGGTGTCGGGGAAGCTTTCTTT
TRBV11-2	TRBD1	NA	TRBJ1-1	CASSLRDRYMNTEAFF	TGTGCCAGCAGCTTAAGGGACAGATACATGAACACTGAAGCTTTCTTT
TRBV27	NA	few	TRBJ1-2	CASSSSEQLLNYGYTF	TGTGCCAGCAGTTCCTCGGAACAGCTCCTCAACTATGGCTACACCTTC
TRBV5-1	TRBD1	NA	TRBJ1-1	CASSSGQGVNTEAFF	TGCGCCAGCAGCTCTGGACAGGGCGTGAACACTGAAGCTTTCTTT
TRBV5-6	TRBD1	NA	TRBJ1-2	CASSARPGTGADGNYGYTF	TGTGCCAGCAGCGCACGGCCCGGGACAGGGGCCGACGGCAACTATGGCTACACCTTC
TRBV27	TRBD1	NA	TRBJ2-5	CASSSPGQGAGETQYF	TGTGCCAGCAGTTCACCCGGACAGGGGGCAGGGGAGACCCAGTACTTC
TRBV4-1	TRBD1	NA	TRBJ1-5	CASSQDWTGDQPQHF	TGCGCCAGCAGCCAAGATTGGACAGGGGATCAGCCCCAGCATTTT
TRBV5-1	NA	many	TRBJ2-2	CASSRSTGYTGELFF	TGCGCCAGCAGCCGATCGACTGGATACACCGGGGAGCTGTTTTTT
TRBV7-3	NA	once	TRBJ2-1	CASSQGGPYNEQFF	TGTGCCAGCAGCCAAGGCGGCCCCTACAATGAGCAGTTCTTC
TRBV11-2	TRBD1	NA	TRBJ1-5	CASSLTGLQPQHF	TGTGCCAGCAGCCTGACAGGGCTTCAGCCCCAGCATTTT
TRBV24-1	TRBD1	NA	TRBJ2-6	CATSDRPGQGSSGANVLTF	TGTGCCACCAGCGACCGACCGGGACAGGGCTCCTCTGGGGCCAACGTCCTGACTTTC
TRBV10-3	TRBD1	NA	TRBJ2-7	CAIRRTGATYEQYF	TGTGCCATCAGAAGGACAGGCGCAACCTACGAGCAGTACTTC
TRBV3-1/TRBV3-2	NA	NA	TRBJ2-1	CASSPGVHNEQFF	TGTGCCAGCAGCCCCGGGGTCCACAATGAGCAGTTCTTC
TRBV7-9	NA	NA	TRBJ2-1	CASSLGGRTATSYNEQFF	TGTGCCAGCAGCTTAGGAGGGCGGACGGCGACCTCCTACAATGAGCAGTTCTTC
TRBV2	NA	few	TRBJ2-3	CASSDVTGSPDTQYF	TGTGCCAGCAGTGATGTCACGGGTAGTCCAGATACGCAGTATTTT
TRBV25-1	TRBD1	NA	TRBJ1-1	CATRQGITEAFF	TGTGCCACCAGACAGGGAATCACTGAAGCTTTCTTT
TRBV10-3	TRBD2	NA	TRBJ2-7	CAISESGRMGEGLAESSYEQYF	TGTGCCATCAGTGAGTCGGGAAGGATGGGGGAGGGACTAGCGGAGAGCTCCTACGAGCAGTACTTC
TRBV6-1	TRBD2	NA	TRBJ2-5	CASSEALTSGRAQETQYF	TGTGCCAGCAGTGAAGCCCTAACTAGCGGGAGGGCCCAAGAGACCCAGTACTTC
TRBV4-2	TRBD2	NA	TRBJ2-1	CASSLSLAGAEYNEQFF	TGTGCCAGCAGCCTGTCCCTAGCGGGAGCAGAGTACAATGAGCAGTTCTTC
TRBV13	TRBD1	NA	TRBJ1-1	CASSARDRGFFVEAFF	TGTGCCAGCAGCGCCCGGGACAGGGGCTTTTTCGTTGAAGCTTTCTTT
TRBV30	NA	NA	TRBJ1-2	CAWSVAAGPGYTF	TGTGCCTGGAGTGTCGCGGCAGGGCCTGGCTACACCTTC
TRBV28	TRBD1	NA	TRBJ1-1	CASSHPRGVSEAFF	TGTGCCAGCAGCCACCCCAGGGGGGTAAGTGAAGCTTTCTTT
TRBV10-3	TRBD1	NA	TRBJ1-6	CAISVDRDGSPLHF	TGTGCCATCAGTGTGGACAGGGATGGTTCACCCCTCCACTTT
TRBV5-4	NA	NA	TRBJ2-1	CASSLRDSKQFF	TGTGCCAGCAGCTTGCGGGATTCCAAGCAGTTCTTC
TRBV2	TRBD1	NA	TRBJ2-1	CASSDPGQGIADEQFF	TGTGCCAGCAGTGACCCGGGACAGGGAATCGCCGATGAGCAGTTCTTC
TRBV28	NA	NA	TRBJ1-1	CASSLWVAESTEAFF	TGTGCCAGCAGTTTATGGGTCGCGGAGAGCACTGAAGCTTTCTTT